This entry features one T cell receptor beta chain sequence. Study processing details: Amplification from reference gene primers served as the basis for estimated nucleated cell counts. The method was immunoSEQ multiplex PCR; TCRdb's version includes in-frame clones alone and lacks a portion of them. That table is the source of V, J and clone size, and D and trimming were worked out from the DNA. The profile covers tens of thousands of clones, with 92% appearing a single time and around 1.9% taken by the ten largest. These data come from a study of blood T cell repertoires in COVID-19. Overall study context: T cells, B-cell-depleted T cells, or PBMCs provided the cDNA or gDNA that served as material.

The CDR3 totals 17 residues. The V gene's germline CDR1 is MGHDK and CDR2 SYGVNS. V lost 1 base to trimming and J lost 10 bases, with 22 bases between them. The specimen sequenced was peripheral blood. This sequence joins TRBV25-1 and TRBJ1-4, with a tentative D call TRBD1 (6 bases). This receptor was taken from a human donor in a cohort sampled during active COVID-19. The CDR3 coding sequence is TGTGCCAGCAGTGAATCTCCAGGAGAACAGGGCAGATTAAAACTGTTTTTT. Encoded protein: CASSESPGEQGRLKLFF.